The clone carrying this TCR beta chain appeared a single time. The entry originates in a study of cytomegalovirus exposure and HLA in healthy donors. The germline V and J ends were trimmed by 5 bases and 0 bases, with 17 bases remaining between them. The CDR3 covers 18 residues. In germline, CDR1 is SEHNR, CDR2 FQNEAQ (reference sequence). PCR used 60 Vbeta primers and 13 Jbeta primers. Generated by immunoSEQ multiplex PCR, the TCRdb table keeps only in-frame clones and is missing some. The table has about 110,000 clones, approximately 83% seen once; the top ten hold 1.5% to 2%. The TCR comes from a man between 40 and 49 years old in good health and CMV-seronegative. The sequenced sample consisted of PBMCs. The chain is built from TRBV7-9 and TRBJ1-6, with D hard to call. CDR3 protein: CASSHKRVGSSYNSPLHF. For the CDR3, the DNA is TGTGCCAGCAGCCATAAACGCGTCGGGAGCTCCTATAATTCACCCCTCCACTTT.